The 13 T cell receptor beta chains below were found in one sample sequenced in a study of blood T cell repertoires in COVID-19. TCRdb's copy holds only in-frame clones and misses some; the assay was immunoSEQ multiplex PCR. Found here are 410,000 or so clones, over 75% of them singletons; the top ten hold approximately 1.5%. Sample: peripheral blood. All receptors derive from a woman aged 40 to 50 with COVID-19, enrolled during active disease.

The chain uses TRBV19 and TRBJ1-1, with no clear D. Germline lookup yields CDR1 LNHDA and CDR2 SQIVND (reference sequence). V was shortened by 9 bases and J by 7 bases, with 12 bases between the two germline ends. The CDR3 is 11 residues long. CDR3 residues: CASAGRIEAFF. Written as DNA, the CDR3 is TGTGCCAGCGCGGGAAGGATTGAAGCTTTCTTT. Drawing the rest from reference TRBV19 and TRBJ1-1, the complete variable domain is DGGITQSPKYLFRKEGQNVTLSCEQNLNHDAMYWYRQDPGQGLRLIYYSQIVNDFQKGDIAEGYSVSREKKESFPLTVTSAQKNPTAFYLCASAGRIEAFFGQGTRLTVV.

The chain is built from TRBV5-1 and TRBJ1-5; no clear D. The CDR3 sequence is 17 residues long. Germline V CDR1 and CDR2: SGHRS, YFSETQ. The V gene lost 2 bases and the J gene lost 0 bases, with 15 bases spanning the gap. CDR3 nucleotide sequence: TGCGCCAGCAGCTTTCCAGACGATGACTATAGCAATCAGCCCCAGCATTTT. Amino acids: CASSFPDDDYSNQPQHF. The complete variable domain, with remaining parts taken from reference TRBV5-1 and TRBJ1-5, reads KAGVTQTPRYLIKTRGQQVTLSCSPISGHRSVSWYQQTPGQGLQFLFEYFSETQRNKGNFPGRFSGRQFSNSRSEMNVSTLELGDSALYLCASSFPDDDYSNQPQHFGDGTRLSIL.

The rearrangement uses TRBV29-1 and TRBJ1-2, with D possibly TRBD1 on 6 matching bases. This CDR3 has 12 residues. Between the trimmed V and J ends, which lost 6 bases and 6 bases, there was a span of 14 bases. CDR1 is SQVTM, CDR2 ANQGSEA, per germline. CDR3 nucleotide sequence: TGCAGCGTCGGAACAGGGCCCGATGGCTACACCTTC. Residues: CSVGTGPDGYTF.

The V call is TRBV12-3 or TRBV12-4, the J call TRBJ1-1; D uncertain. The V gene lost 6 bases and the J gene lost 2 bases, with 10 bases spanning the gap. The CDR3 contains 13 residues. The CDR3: CASRAVDNTEAFF. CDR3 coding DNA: TGTGCCAGCAGGGCAGTTGATAACACTGAAGCTTTCTTT.

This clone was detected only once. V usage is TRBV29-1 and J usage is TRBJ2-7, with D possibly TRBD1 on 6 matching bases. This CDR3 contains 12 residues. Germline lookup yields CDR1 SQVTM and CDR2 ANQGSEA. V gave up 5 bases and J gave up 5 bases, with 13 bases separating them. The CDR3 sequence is CSVKSGVDEQYF. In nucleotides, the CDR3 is TGCAGCGTTAAGTCAGGGGTGGACGAGCAGTACTTC.

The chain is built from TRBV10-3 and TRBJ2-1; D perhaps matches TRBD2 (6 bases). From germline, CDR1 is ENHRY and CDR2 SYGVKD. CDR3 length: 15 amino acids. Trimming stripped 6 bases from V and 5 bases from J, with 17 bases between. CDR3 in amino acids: CAISGNPRGNNEQFF. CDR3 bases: TGTGCCATCAGCGGAAACCCCCGGGGGAACAATGAGCAGTTCTTC.

In DNA, the CDR3 is TGTGCCAGCAGCATAACTGGGACAGGGCCCCAAGAGACCCAGTACTTC. This sequence encodes CASSITGTGPQETQYF. The chain combines TRBV28 with TRBJ2-5; 9 bases fit TRBD1. Germline CDR1 reads MDHEN; CDR2 reads SYDVKM. Trimming removed 6 bases from V and 1 base from J; junction bases left unmatched: 9. The CDR3 length is 16 residues.

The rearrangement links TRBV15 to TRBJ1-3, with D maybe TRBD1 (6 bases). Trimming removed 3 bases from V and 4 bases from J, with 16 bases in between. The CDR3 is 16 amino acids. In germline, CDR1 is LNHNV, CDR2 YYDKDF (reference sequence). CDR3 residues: CATSRTGSRFGNTIYF. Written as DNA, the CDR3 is TGTGCCACCAGCAGGACAGGTTCCCGCTTCGGAAACACCATATATTTT.

For the CDR3, the DNA is TGTGCCATCAGTGAGACCGGGACAGATGAAAAACTGTTTTTT. It translates to CAISETGTDEKLFF. V gene TRBV10-3 combines with J gene TRBJ1-4, with TRBD1 matching 7 bases. Germline CDR1 ENHRY, CDR2 SYGVKD. The CDR3 runs to 14 residues. Trimming removed 2 bases from V and 6 bases from J; junction bases left unmatched: 3.

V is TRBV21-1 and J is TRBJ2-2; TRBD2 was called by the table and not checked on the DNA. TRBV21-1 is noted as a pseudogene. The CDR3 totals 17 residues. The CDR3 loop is CASSTSGFEGSTGELFF. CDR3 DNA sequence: TGTGCCAGCAGTACTAGCGGTTTCGAAGGTAGCACCGGGGAGCTGTTTTTT.

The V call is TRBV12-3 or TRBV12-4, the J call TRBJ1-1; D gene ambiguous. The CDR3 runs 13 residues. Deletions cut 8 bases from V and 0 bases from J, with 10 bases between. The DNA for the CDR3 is TGTGCCAGCCAGGTTTTGGTGAACACTGAAGCTTTCTTT. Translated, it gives CASQVLVNTEAFF.

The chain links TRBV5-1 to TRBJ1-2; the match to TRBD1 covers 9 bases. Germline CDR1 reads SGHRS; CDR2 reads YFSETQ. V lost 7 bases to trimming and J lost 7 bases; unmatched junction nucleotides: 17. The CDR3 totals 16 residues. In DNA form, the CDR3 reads TGCGCCAGCCACCAACCGGGCCGGGACAGGGATGGTGGCTACACCTTC. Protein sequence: CASHQPGRDRDGGYTF.

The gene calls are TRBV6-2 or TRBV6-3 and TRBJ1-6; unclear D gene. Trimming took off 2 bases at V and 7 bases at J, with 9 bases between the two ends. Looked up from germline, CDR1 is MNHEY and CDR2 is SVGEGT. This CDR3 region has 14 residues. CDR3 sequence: CASSYLERNSPLHF. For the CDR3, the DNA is TGTGCCAGCAGTTACCTGGAGAGGAATTCACCCCTCCACTTT.